One and the same sample provided the 25 T cell receptor beta chains below, sequenced in a study of CD8 T cells in ankylosing spondylitis. MiXCR, run by TCRdb on the 5' RACE reads, gives a single entry per CDR3 protein. The sample holds 50,000 to 65,000 distinct CDR3 sequences, approximately 7% seen once. The sequencing sample was made of blood, either unsorted or a sorted T cell fraction (not recorded which). The receptors were gathered from a female donor with ankylosing spondylitis or in good health (not recorded which).

This clonotype has a count of ten or more. The chain combines TRBV6-4 with TRBJ2-5; TRBD1 aligns across 8 bases. The germline V gene has CDR1 MRHNA and CDR2 SNTAGT. The CDR3 is 16 residues long. With V trimmed by 2 bases and J by 3 bases, 8 bases remained unmatched. The CDR3 loop is CASSDRGQGMEETQYF. The CDR3 region has the DNA TGTGCCAGCAGTGACCGCGGACAGGGCATGGAAGAGACCCAGTACTTC.

This clonotype has a count of ten or more. The chain couples TRBV6-1 to TRBJ2-7, with D possibly being TRBD2 (6 bases). V shed 8 bases and J shed 0 bases, with 17 bases lying between them. Per the germline V gene, CDR1 is MNHNS and CDR2 is SASEGT. This CDR3 has 15 residues. The CDR3 sequence is CASEVLAPSSYEQYV. CDR3 DNA sequence: TGTGCCAGCGAGGTTCTAGCGCCGAGCTCCTACGAGCAGTACGTC.

This clonotype has ten or more counts. The J gene is TRBJ1-3, the V gene TRBV5-1; no reliable D call. Germline V gene data show CDR1 as SGHRS and CDR2 as YFSETQ. The V end lost 0 bases, the J end lost 0 bases, and 13 bases lay between the germline ends. This CDR3 is built from 17 residues. The CDR3 coding sequence is TGCGCCAGCAGCTTGGCCTTCGGTGCGAGCTCTGGAAACACCATATATTTT. Translated, it gives CASSLAFGASSGNTIYF.

This clonotype was found a few times. The chain has TRBV20-1 and TRBJ2-7, with 12 nucleotides matching TRBD2. CDR3 length: 19 amino acids. Germline V CDR1 and CDR2: DFQATT, SNEGSKA (reference sequence). Germline trimming cut 1 base from V and 4 bases from J; bases unmatched to any gene: 17. This CDR3 reads CSARAHVASGGAYRYEQYV. CDR3 nucleotides: TGCAGTGCTAGAGCTCACGTGGCTAGCGGGGGGGCTTACCGATACGAGCAGTACGTC.

This clonotype was picked up many times. V and J are TRBV20-1 and TRBJ2-1; perhaps D is TRBD1 or TRBD2 (6 bases each). The CDR3 runs to 17 residues. From germline, CDR1 is DFQATT and CDR2 SNEGSKA (reference sequence). Deletions cut 0 bases from V and 5 bases from J, with 20 bases between. DNA of the CDR3: TGCAGTGCTAGAGATCCGGGGGCCCGGCGTTCCAACAATGAGCAGTTCTTC. This sequence encodes CSARDPGARRSNNEQFF.

V and J are TRBV30 and TRBJ1-6; a weak D match, TRBD1 (5 bases). V lost 3 bases to trimming and J lost 11 bases, with 14 bases between them. Germline CDR1 and CDR2: GTSNPN and SVGIG (reference sequence). This CDR3 is built from 13 residues. The CDR3 sequence: CAWRKDTVPPLHF. The CDR3 nucleotides are TGTGCCTGGAGAAAGGACACCGTACCACCCCTCCACTTT.

The sample holds many counts of this clonotype. V usage is TRBV5-6 and J usage is TRBJ1-6; D unresolved. The germline V gene has CDR1 SGHDT and CDR2 YYEEEE. The CDR3 has 13 residues. V gave up 6 bases and J gave up 10 bases, with 14 bases separating them. The CDR3 DNA sequence: TGTGCCAGCACCGATACGGTGGGCTCACCCCTCCACTTT. Its protein is CASTDTVGSPLHF.

This clonotype was detected ten times or more. The chain links TRBV5-1 to TRBJ2-5; D not certain. The V and J ends lost 0 bases and 3 bases respectively, with 6 bases between them. Germline CDR1 reads SGHRS; CDR2 reads YFSETQ. The length of the CDR3 is 13 residues. The CDR3 DNA reads as TGCGCCAGCAGCTTGGTCCTCGAAGAGACCCAGTACTTC. Its translation: CASSLVLEETQYF.

This clonotype was seen many times. The rearrangement uses TRBV29-1 and TRBJ2-3, with D maybe TRBD2 (5 bases). V was trimmed by 2 bases and J by 8 bases, leaving 17 bases between them. This CDR3 is built from 14 residues. Germline V gives CDR1 SQVTM, CDR2 ANQGSEA. The CDR3 protein is CSVESRAQRFTQYF. The CDR3 region has the DNA TGCAGCGTTGAATCGCGGGCCCAGCGTTTTACGCAGTATTTT.

This clonotype showed up many times. The chain joins TRBV29-1 to TRBJ1-1, with TRBD1 matching 8 bases. Trimming at V came to 0 bases and at J to 11 bases, leaving 14 bases not matched to a gene. The CDR3 is 15 amino acids. Germline V gene data show CDR1 as SQVTM and CDR2 as ANQGSEA. CDR3 coding DNA: TGCAGCGTTGAAGATCTTAGTCTGGGACAGGATTTTGCTTTCTTT. Translation: CSVEDLSLGQDFAFF.

This clonotype was seen repeatedly, ten times or more. V gene TRBV29-1 combines with J gene TRBJ2-4, with 8 bases fitting TRBD1. V gave up 6 bases and J gave up 0 bases; unmatched junction bases: 16. This CDR3 region has 18 residues. Germline V lookup: CDR1 SQVTM, CDR2 ANQGSEA. The CDR3 region has the DNA TGCAGCGTCAGGGGGCTTGATTCCCCGACCACAGCCAAAAACATTCAGTACTTC. This codes for CSVRGLDSPTTAKNIQYF.

This clonotype came up many times. The rearrangement uses TRBV29-1 and TRBJ2-5; no firm D call. Germline V lookup: CDR1 SQVTM, CDR2 ANQGSEA. V lost 2 bases to trimming and J lost 4 bases, with 8 bases between them. This CDR3 has 12 residues. The CDR3 loop reads CSVERNGETQYF. CDR3 in DNA: TGCAGCGTTGAAAGGAACGGAGAGACCCAGTACTTC.

This clonotype was found many times. This chain links TRBV3-1 with TRBJ1-5, with D hard to call. V lost 1 base, J lost 1 base, and 8 bases lay in between. The CDR3 has 15 residues. Per germline, CDR1 LGHDT and CDR2 YNNKEL (reference sequence). In DNA form, the CDR3 reads TGTGCCAGCAGCCAAGTGGCGGGGAGCAATCAGCCCCAGCATTTT. Its translation is CASSQVAGSNQPQHF.

This clonotype was recorded at least ten times. The genes are TRBV20-1 and TRBJ2-3, with 14 bases lining up with TRBD2. Germline assignment: CDR1 DFQATT and CDR2 SNEGSKA (reference sequence). The CDR3 has 16 amino acids. The junction had 6 bases not matched to a gene; V was cut back by 1 base and J by 6 bases. This CDR3 reads CSARGRLAGGPDTQYF. CDR3 DNA sequence: TGCAGTGCTAGAGGGAGACTAGCGGGGGGGCCGGATACGCAGTATTTT.

This clonotype has at least ten counts. V gene TRBV6-4 combines with J gene TRBJ2-7; TRBD1 agrees at 9 bases. Trimming took 0 bases from V and 6 from J; bases not matched to a gene: 21. Germline V gene lookup returns CDR1 MRHNA and CDR2 SNTAGT. This CDR3 has 20 amino acids. The CDR3 region is CASSDSSRDREKWLSLEQYF. Written as DNA, the CDR3 is TGTGCCAGCAGTGACTCTTCCCGGGACAGGGAGAAGTGGCTGTCGCTCGAGCAGTACTTC.

This clonotype was picked up many times. The V gene is TRBV7-3, the J gene TRBJ2-1, with D perhaps TRBD1 (6 bases). The CDR3 consists of 15 residues. The germline V gene has CDR1 SGHTA and CDR2 FQGTGA. Trimming shortened V by 0 bases and J by 1 base, and 7 bases separated the two germline ends. DNA for the CDR3: TGTGCCAGCAGCTTAACGAGGGGGTCCTACAATGAGCAGTTCTTC. Translation gives CASSLTRGSYNEQFF.

This clonotype appeared many times. The rearrangement uses TRBV20-1 and TRBJ2-1; D is ambiguous. Trimming pared 0 bases from V and 5 bases from J, leaving 14 bases between. The CDR3 length is 15 residues. Germline lookup yields CDR1 DFQATT and CDR2 SNEGSKA (reference sequence). The CDR3 DNA reads TGCAGTGCTAGAGACGTCCTCGGCTCAGACAATGAGCAGTTCTTC. Protein: CSARDVLGSDNEQFF.

This clonotype was observed many times. This rearrangement joins TRBV29-1 to TRBJ2-5; D not certain. This CDR3 has 11 amino acids. V was trimmed by 0 bases and J by 5 bases, leaving 4 bases between them. Germline assignment: CDR1 SQVTM and CDR2 ANQGSEA. CDR3 sequence reads: CSVEENETQYF. CDR3 nucleotide sequence: TGCAGCGTTGAAGAAAATGAGACCCAGTACTTC.

This clonotype occurred many times. The J gene is TRBJ2-3, the V gene TRBV28; 7 positions match TRBD2. The CDR3 is made up of 16 amino acids. Germline V gene lookup returns CDR1 MDHEN and CDR2 SYDVKM. V shed 6 bases and J 3 bases; nucleotides not matched to a gene: 12. DNA for the CDR3: TGTGCCAGCAGGTCTGGGACTACCCCCAGGACAGATACGCAGTATTTT. Translated: CASRSGTTPRTDTQYF.

The sample holds many counts of this clonotype. J is TRBJ2-1 and V is TRBV5-4, with 8 bases matching TRBD1. V lost 3 bases to trimming and J lost 7 bases; unmatched junction nucleotides: 0. CDR3 length equals 12 residues. CDR1 is SGHNT, CDR2 YYREEE, per germline (reference sequence). The CDR3 protein is CASSWDRNEQFF. DNA for the CDR3: TGTGCCAGCAGCTGGGACAGGAATGAGCAGTTCTTC.

V gene TRBV20-1 combines with J gene TRBJ2-1; 9 nucleotides line up with TRBD2. V lost 2 bases to trimming and J lost 1 base; unmatched junction nucleotides: 12. Germline CDR1 DFQATT, CDR2 SNEGSKA (reference sequence). The CDR3 is 18 residues long. The CDR3 coding sequence is TGCAGTGCTAGATCCCCTAGCGGGGATCGATCATCCTACAATGAGCAGTTCTTC. Protein: CSARSPSGDRSSYNEQFF.

This clonotype was found many times. The V and J genes are TRBV5-1 and TRBJ2-3; D might be TRBD2 (6 bases). The CDR3 loop spans 17 amino acids. The germline V gene encodes CDR1 SGHRS and CDR2 YFSETQ. V lost 1 base, J lost 3 bases, and 18 bases lay in between. CDR3 sequence reads: CASSLKPGLEVTDTQYF. The DNA of the CDR3 is TGCGCCAGCAGCTTGAAGCCGGGACTGGAGGTAACAGATACGCAGTATTTT.

This clonotype has ten or more counts. V and J are TRBV6-5 and TRBJ1-5, with D uncertain. Trimming shortened V by 4 bases and J by 0 bases, and 10 bases separated the two germline ends. The CDR3 is made up of 15 amino acids. The germline CDR1 and CDR2 sequences are MNHEY and SVGAGI. The CDR3 sequence: CASSSGRYSNQPQHF. DNA of the CDR3: TGTGCCAGCAGTTCGGGCAGGTATAGCAATCAGCCCCAGCATTTT.

This clonotype was counted ten times or more. J is TRBJ2-7 and V is TRBV5-1, with 8 bases that match TRBD1. Trimming at V came to 4 bases and at J to 0 bases, leaving 3 bases not matched to a gene. Germline V gene lookup returns CDR1 SGHRS and CDR2 YFSETQ. This CDR3 region has 14 residues. CDR3 DNA sequence: TGCGCCAGCAGCCGGACAGGGAGCTCCTACGAGCAGTACTTC. It specifies CASSRTGSSYEQYF.

In this sample, this clonotype turned up many times. Because the CDR3's place on the DNA is in doubt, the DNA is left out and the CDR3 is given as listed by TCRdb. The genes are TRBV9 and TRBJ2-3; the DNA was not compared with TRBD1, the D call given in the table. Both ends counted, the CDR3 spans 15 residues. Germline lookup yields CDR1 SGDLS and CDR2 YYNGEE. This CDR3 is CASSTSGAGTDTQYF.